This TCR beta chain was sequenced in a study of early T cells in non-severe SARS-CoV-2 infection. Using its own MiXCR run on the 5' RACE reads, TCRdb lists one record per CDR3 protein. The sample yields fewer than 80,000 distinct CDR3 sequences, around 11% seen once. Study results and limitations: Comparison of clonotypes with VDJdb favored anti-spike CD8 responses while missing private and CD4 specificities.

This clonotype has at least ten counts. The target antigen is unknown. This CDR3 has 12 residues. Germline V gives CDR1 SGHRS, CDR2 YFSETQ. Trimming removed 1 base from V and 6 bases from J; junction bases left unmatched: 0. Sequencing used whole blood, obtained at baseline. The receptor's source is an adult who was a healthcare worker with PCR-confirmed SARS-CoV-2 infection or an uninfected control (not recorded which). The chain uses TRBV5-1 and TRBJ1-2; 7 bases are shared with TRBD1. The DNA for the CDR3 is TGCGCCAGCAGCTTGAGGGGGCATGGCTACACCTTC. Residues: CASSLRGHGYTF.